The 22 T cell receptor beta chains below come from one sample, sequenced in a study of blood T cell repertoires in COVID-19. Clones were sequenced by immunoSEQ multiplex PCR, and TCRdb holds only the in-frame ones, with some missing. The data show approximately 49,000 clones, nearly 90% seen once. The specimen was peripheral blood. Receptors originate from a man aged 45-60 years with active COVID-19.

The chain's CDR3 is CATSRGPRPGASGNTIYF. In DNA, the CDR3 is TGTGCCACCAGCAGGGGGCCTAGGCCAGGGGCCTCTGGAAACACCATATATTTT. V and J are TRBV15 and TRBJ1-3; tentative D call: TRBD1 (6 bases). V lost 3 bases, J lost 0 bases, and 18 bases lay in between. The CDR3 covers 18 residues. The germline CDR1 and CDR2 sequences are LNHNV and YYDKDF (reference sequence).

This rearrangement joins TRBV11-3 to TRBJ1-1; possibly TRBD1 for D (5 bases). There are 14 residues in the CDR3. Trimming took 8 bases from V and 2 from J, leaving 15 bases between them. Germline assignment: CDR1 SGHNT and CDR2 YENEEA. The CDR3 region has the DNA TGTGCCAGCGGAACTTGGGGGGGAAACACTGAAGCTTTCTTT. It codes for CASGTWGGNTEAFF. Combining the CDR3 with reference TRBV11-3 and TRBJ1-1 gives the whole variable domain EAGVVQSPRYKIIEKKQPVAFWCNPISGHNTLYWYLQNLGQGPELLIRYENEEAVDDSQLPKDRFSAERLKGVDSTLKIQPAELGDSAVYLCASGTWGGNTEAFFGQGTRLTVV.

V and J are TRBV7-2 and TRBJ1-1; 10 nucleotides align to TRBD1. With V trimmed by 0 bases and J by 1 base, 5 bases remained unmatched. Germline CDR1 reads SGHTA; CDR2 reads FQGNSA. This CDR3 has 17 residues. The CDR3 sequence: CASSLAGQGPPNTEAFF. The CDR3 DNA reads as TGTGCCAGCAGCTTAGCGGGACAGGGGCCGCCGAACACTGAAGCTTTCTTT.

The chain links TRBV19 to TRBJ2-7, with TRBD1 matching over 7 bases. Germline trimming cut 8 bases from V and 0 bases from J; bases unmatched to any gene: 7. This CDR3 contains 14 residues. CDR1 LNHDA and CDR2 SQIVND come from the germline V gene (reference sequence). CDR3 in amino acids: CASSQGLSSYEQYF. CDR3 in DNA: TGTGCCAGTTCACAGGGGTTGAGCTCCTACGAGCAGTACTTC.

CDR3 residues: CASSRHRGPDYGYTF. The CDR3 DNA reads TGTGCCAGCAGCCGGCACAGGGGGCCCGACTATGGCTACACCTTC. The genes are TRBV7-8 and TRBJ1-2, with TRBD1 matching 9 bases. The trim removed 5 bases at V and 3 bases at J, leaving 7 bases unmatched. The CDR3 is made up of 15 amino acids. The germline gives CDR1 SGHVS, CDR2 FQNEAQ.

CDR3 nucleotide sequence: TGTGCCAGTCAGTATGCGCCAGGGAACACTGAAGCTTTCTTT. This translates into CASQYAPGNTEAFF. This rearrangement joins TRBV19 to TRBJ1-1; D is unresolved. This CDR3 comprises 14 residues. Per the germline V gene, CDR1 is LNHDA and CDR2 is SQIVND (reference sequence). V was trimmed by 8 bases and J by 1 base, leaving 14 bases between them. The full variable domain, completed using reference TRBV19 and TRBJ1-1, is DGGITQSPKYLFRKEGQNVTLSCEQNLNHDAMYWYRQDPGQGLRLIYYSQIVNDFQKGDIAEGYSVSREKKESFPLTVTSAQKNPTAFYLCASQYAPGNTEAFFGQGTRLTVV.

The V and J genes are TRBV6-6 and TRBJ1-2; D is perhaps TRBD1 (6 bases). The CDR3 is 15 residues long. Germline V CDR1 and CDR2: MNHNY, SVGAGI (reference sequence). V dropped 3 bases and J dropped 2 bases, with 13 bases sitting between them. CDR3 DNA sequence: TGTGCCAGCAGTTATGGGGCAGGGGCAAACTATGGCTACACCTTC. This codes for CASSYGAGANYGYTF.

The gene calls are TRBV7-2 and TRBJ2-3; D unresolved. V was pared by 3 bases and J by 0 bases, with 13 bases between. The CDR3 is 16 residues long. Per germline, CDR1 SGHTA and CDR2 FQGNSA. The CDR3 is CASSFSPMISTDTQYF. CDR3 bases: TGTGCCAGCAGCTTTAGTCCCATGATAAGCACAGATACGCAGTATTTT.

V gene TRBV7-6 combines with J gene TRBJ1-1; D gene unclear. The V gene lost 6 bases and the J gene lost 11 bases, with 19 bases spanning the gap. This CDR3 is 13 amino acids long. Germline CDR1 and CDR2: SGHVS and FNYEAQ. CDR3 sequence (DNA): TGTGCCAGCAGACTATCGGAGAACGCAAGGGCTTTCTTT. Translating it yields CASRLSENARAFF.

J is TRBJ2-7 and V is TRBV19; a possible D gene is TRBD1 (6 bases). The CDR3 totals 14 residues. V was trimmed by 5 bases and J by 7 bases, leaving 18 bases between them. CDR1 and CDR2 (germline): LNHDA, SQIVND (reference sequence). The CDR3 DNA reads as TGTGCCAGTAGTGTGACCAGGGGTGCAGGGGAGCAGTACTTC. This codes for CASSVTRGAGEQYF.

The gene calls are TRBV5-1 and TRBJ2-5, with 7 nucleotides matching TRBD1. Per germline, CDR1 SGHRS and CDR2 YFSETQ. The CDR3 extends over 14 amino acids. V shed 2 bases and J 5 bases; nucleotides not matched to a gene: 6. This CDR3 reads CASSFWDSWETQYF. CDR3 sequence (DNA): TGCGCCAGCAGCTTTTGGGACAGCTGGGAGACCCAGTACTTC.

V is TRBV9 and J is TRBJ2-3, with 7 bases matching TRBD1. The trim removed 5 bases at V and 0 bases at J, leaving 12 bases unmatched. The CDR3 contains 17 residues. The germline V gene has CDR1 SGDLS and CDR2 YYNGEE. In DNA, the CDR3 is TGTGCCAGCAGTTCATATCCGGGACAGAGAAGCACAGATACGCAGTATTTT. Amino acid sequence: CASSSYPGQRSTDTQYF.

The chain uses TRBV7-6 and TRBJ2-1; TRBD2 agrees at 14 bases. There are 15 residues in the CDR3. Unmatched junction bases numbered 1, after V lost 3 bases and J lost 6 bases. Germline assignment: CDR1 SGHVS and CDR2 FNYEAQ. The CDR3 DNA reads as TGTGCCAGCAGCTTGACTAGCGGGGGGGCCAATGAGCAGTTCTTC. Translation: CASSLTSGGANEQFF.

In regard to this clone: The germline gene is not matched at one end of the junction; a read error may be the cause. The chain combines TRBV7-7 with TRBJ2-1, with TRBD2 matching 8 bases. The V gene's germline CDR1 is SSHAT and CDR2 FNYEAQ (reference sequence). The CDR3 spans 16 residues. CDR3 nucleotide sequence: TGTGCTAGCAGCTTACAACCGGGGGGGCCGAGGAATGAGCAGTTCTTC. Translated, it gives CASSLQPGGPRNEQFF.

This clone has just one count. The rearrangement uses TRBV5-1 and TRBJ2-5; D might be TRBD1 (5 bases). The CDR3 contains 15 residues. Per the germline V gene, CDR1 is SGHRS and CDR2 is YFSETQ. V was pared by 1 base and J by 4 bases, with 14 bases between. Written as DNA, the CDR3 is TGCGCCAGCAGCTTGCAATCCGGTGGGGCAGAGACCCAGTACTTC. It translates to CASSLQSGGAETQYF.

This sequence joins TRBV4-2 and TRBJ1-2; 10 nucleotides align to TRBD1. The CDR3 sequence is 16 residues long. J lost 1 base, V lost 0 bases, and 2 bases had no gene match. Germline lookup yields CDR1 LGHNA and CDR2 YNFKEQ. Here the CDR3 reads CASSQDGQGVNYGYTF. CDR3 in DNA: TGTGCCAGCAGCCAAGACGGACAGGGGGTTAACTATGGCTACACCTTC.

The rearrangement links TRBV19 to TRBJ1-5; D remains unclear. Germline CDR1 reads LNHDA; CDR2 reads SQIVND (reference sequence). The CDR3 covers 15 residues. The V and J ends lost 3 bases and 3 bases respectively, with 12 bases between them. The CDR3 DNA sequence: TGTGCCAGTAGTATGGGTAGGAGCGCCAATCAGCCCCAGCATTTT. Protein product: CASSMGRSANQPQHF. Filled out from reference TRBV19 and TRBJ1-5, the complete variable domain reads DGGITQSPKYLFRKEGQNVTLSCEQNLNHDAMYWYRQDPGQGLRLIYYSQIVNDFQKGDIAEGYSVSREKKESFPLTVTSAQKNPTAFYLCASSMGRSANQPQHFGDGTRLSIL.

This clone was seen more than once but under ten times. The chain joins TRBV21-1 to TRBJ1-3; the table's D gene call, TRBD1, was not cross checked with the DNA. TRBV21-1 is described as a pseudogene. This CDR3 has 13 residues. The CDR3 is CASIHKAGNTIYF. CDR3 bases: TGTGCCAGCATTCACAAAGCTGGAAACACCATATATTTT.

The chain recombines TRBV19 with TRBJ1-5; TRBD1 matches at 9 bases. The ends lost 4 bases at V and 7 bases at J; junction bases unmatched: 11. The CDR3 has 16 amino acids. Germline V gene sequence: CDR1 LNHDA, CDR2 SQIVND (reference sequence). The CDR3 is CASSTLLGQGLQPQHF. CDR3 DNA: TGTGCCAGTAGTACCCTTTTGGGACAGGGCCTCCAGCCCCAGCATTTT.

The rearrangement joins TRBV5-1 to TRBJ2-1; no reliable D call. The CDR3 covers 14 residues. Germline CDR1 and CDR2: SGHRS and YFSETQ. V shed 0 bases and J shed 3 bases, with 7 bases lying between them. CDR3 sequence (DNA): TGCGCCAGCAGCTTGGCTCAGTACTACAATGAGCAGTTCTTC. It is translated as CASSLAQYYNEQFF.

The sample holds one count of this clone. This rearrangement joins TRBV30 to TRBJ1-4; no firm D call. Looked up from germline, CDR1 is GTSNPN and CDR2 is SVGIG (reference sequence). The CDR3 runs 13 residues. V lost 2 bases to trimming and J lost 11 bases, with 15 bases between them. The CDR3 DNA reads as TGTGCCTGGAGTCCCAGCGGGGTGGGCAAACTGTTTTTT. Amino acids: CAWSPSGVGKLFF.

This rearrangement joins TRBV9 to TRBJ2-2; 7 nucleotides align to TRBD2. The CDR3 is made up of 15 amino acids. Germline assignment: CDR1 SGDLS and CDR2 YYNGEE. Trimming took 1 base from V and 4 from J; bases not matched to a gene: 4. The DNA for the CDR3 is TGTGCCAGCAGCGTAATAGGGAGGGCCACCGGGGAGCTGTTTTTT. This sequence encodes CASSVIGRATGELFF.